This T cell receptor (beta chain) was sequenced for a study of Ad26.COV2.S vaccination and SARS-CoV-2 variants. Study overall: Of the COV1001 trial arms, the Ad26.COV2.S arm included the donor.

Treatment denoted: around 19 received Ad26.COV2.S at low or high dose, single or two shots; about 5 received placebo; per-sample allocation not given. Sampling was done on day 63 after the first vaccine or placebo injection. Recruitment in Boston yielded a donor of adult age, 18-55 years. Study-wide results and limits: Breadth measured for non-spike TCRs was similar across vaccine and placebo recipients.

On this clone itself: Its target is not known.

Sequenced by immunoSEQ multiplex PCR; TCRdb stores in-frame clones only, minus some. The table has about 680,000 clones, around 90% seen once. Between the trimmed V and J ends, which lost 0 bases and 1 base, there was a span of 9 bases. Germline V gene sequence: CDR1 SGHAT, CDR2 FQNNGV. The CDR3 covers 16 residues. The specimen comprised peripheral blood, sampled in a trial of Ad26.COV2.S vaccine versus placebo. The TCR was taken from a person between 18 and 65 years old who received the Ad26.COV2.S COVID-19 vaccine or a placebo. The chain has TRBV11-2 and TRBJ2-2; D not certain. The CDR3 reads CASSLEGRQNTGELFF. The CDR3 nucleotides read TGTGCCAGCAGCTTAGAAGGAAGGCAGAACACCGGGGAGCTGTTTTTT.